This TCR beta chain was sequenced in a study of blood T cell repertoires in COVID-19 (dated by TCRdb to the early 2020s). A note on the overall study: Samples from collaborators originated in the United States, Italy and Spain and spanned both the acute and convalescent phases of COVID-19. The material from the prospective study consisted of cDNA or gDNA derived from T cells, B-cell-depleted T cells, or PBMCs. The dataset comprised deeply sampled blood TCRbeta repertoires from subjects exposed to, actively infected with, or recovered from COVID-19. The repertoires were made available in a free public database intended to serve as a resource for research on the immune response to SARS-CoV-2. Samples were obtained from the ongoing ImmuneRACE study (first 160 participants) and from 1,200 or so subjects provided by 6 global collaborators. Sample metadata almost always included a de-identified subject ID, COVID-19 status, age in years and sex. Where available, HLA class I and class II types were obtained from metadata supplied by the sample provider rather than from assay-based typing.

Collaborating institutions collected whole blood in K2EDTA tubes following their own protocols. For TCRbeta analysis, collaborators shipped samples in one of three forms: frozen whole blood, isolated PBMCs, or DNA extracted from either of those sample types. What the authors observed across the whole study: How much clinical and demographic metadata was included differed by source and by participant, and the metadata was provided uncurated.

Note on this clone: Its target antigen remains unknown. Base-call qualities are not available, and no considerably larger clone is one nucleotide away.

The CDR3 spans 13 residues, from the cysteine through the phenylalanine. Of all the DNA, just the CDR3 is kept, 39 bases in frame from base 1. The CDR1 and CDR2 encoded by the germline V gene (reference sequence) are LNHDA and SQIVND. The immunoSEQ Assay, a bias-controlled multiplex PCR, was used to amplify TCRbeta CDR3 regions from genomic DNA. Under the source paper's analysis protocol: The number of nucleated cells in each sample was estimated from the amplification of reference gene primers within the assay. Sequence reads were collapsed and filtered to measure the absolute abundance of every unique TCRbeta CDR3 rearrangement. For each sample, productive Simpson clonality was calculated as the square root of Simpson's diversity index across productive rearrangements. TCRdb limited this immuneACCESS table to in-frame rearrangements with V and J called. A share of clones is missing; checked studies link under half to unresolved V genes, and the rest is unexplained. That table supplies the V and J calls and clone size; D and trimming were determined from the DNA. The sample contains 110,000 to 150,000 clones, approximately 80% of them found a single time. About 40% of the sample is taken by the ten largest.

The sequenced sample consisted of peripheral blood. The clonotype was recovered from a human donor in a cohort sampled during active COVID-19. The V and J segments used are TRBV19 and TRBJ2-5, with TRBD1 as a weak D call on 6 bases. Here the CDR3 is given as CAASTGVQETQYF. The DNA sequence reads TGTGCGGCCTCGACAGGAGTCCAAGAGACCCAGTACTTC. Where the CDR3 stops, the reference TRBV19 and TRBJ2-5 genes take over; the full variable domain is DGGITQSPKYLFRKEGQNVTLSCEQNLNHDAMYWYRQDPGQGLRLIYYSQIVNDFQKGDIAEGYSVSREKKESFPLTVTSAQKNPTAFYLCAASTGVQETQYFGPGTRLLVL.